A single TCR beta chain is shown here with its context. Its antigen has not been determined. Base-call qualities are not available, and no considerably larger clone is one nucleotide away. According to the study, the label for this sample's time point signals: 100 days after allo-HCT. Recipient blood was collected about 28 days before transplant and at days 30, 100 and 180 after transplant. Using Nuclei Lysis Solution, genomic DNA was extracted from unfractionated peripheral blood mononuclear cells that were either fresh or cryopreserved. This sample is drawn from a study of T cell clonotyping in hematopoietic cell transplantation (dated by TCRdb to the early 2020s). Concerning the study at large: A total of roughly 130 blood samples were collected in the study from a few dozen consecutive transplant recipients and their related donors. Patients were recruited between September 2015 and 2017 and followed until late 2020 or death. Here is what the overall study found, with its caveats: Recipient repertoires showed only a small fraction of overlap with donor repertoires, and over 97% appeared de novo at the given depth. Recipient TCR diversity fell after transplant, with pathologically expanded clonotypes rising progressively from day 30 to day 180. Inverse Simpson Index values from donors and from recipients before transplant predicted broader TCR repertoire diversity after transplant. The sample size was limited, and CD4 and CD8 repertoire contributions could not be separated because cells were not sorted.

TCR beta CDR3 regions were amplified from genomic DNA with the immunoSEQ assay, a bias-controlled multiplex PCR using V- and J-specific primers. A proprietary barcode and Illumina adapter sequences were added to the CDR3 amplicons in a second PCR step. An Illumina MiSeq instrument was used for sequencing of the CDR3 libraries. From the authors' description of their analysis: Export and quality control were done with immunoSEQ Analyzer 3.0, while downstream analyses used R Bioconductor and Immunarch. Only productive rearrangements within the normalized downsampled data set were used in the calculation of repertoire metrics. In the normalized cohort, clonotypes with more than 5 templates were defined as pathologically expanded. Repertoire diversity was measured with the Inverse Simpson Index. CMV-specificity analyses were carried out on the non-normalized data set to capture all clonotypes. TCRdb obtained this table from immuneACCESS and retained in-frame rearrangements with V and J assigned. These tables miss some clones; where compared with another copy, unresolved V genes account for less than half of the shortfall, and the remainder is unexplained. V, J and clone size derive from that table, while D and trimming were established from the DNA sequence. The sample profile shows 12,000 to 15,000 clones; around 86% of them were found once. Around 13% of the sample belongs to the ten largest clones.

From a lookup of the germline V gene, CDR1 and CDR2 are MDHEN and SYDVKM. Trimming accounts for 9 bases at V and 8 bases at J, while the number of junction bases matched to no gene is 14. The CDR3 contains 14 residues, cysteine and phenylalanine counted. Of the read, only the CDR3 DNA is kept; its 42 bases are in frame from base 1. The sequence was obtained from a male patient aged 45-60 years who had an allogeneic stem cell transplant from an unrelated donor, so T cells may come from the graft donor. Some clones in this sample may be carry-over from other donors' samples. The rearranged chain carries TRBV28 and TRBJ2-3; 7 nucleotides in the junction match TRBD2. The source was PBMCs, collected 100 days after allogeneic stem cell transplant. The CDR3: CASGSGTARGTQYF. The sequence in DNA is TGTGCCAGTGGGAGCGGGACGGCACGAGGTACGCAGTATTTT.